Listed below are T cell receptor beta chains from one sample, sequenced in a study of T cell responses to AZD1222 COVID-19 vaccine. TCRdb keeps only in-frame clones here, not all; method: immunoSEQ multiplex PCR. The data show 120,000 to 150,000 clones, approximately 90% seen once. The source was peripheral blood, collected on day 0 of AZD1222 vaccination. Receptor source: an adult in good health. Each CDR3 is given with its conserved first and last residue. Fields, in order: J gene, D gene, V gene, CDR3 protein, CDR3 DNA. A D gene is named only where the DNA matches it firmly.

>TRBJ1-5|.|TRBV7-9
CASIRGVGNQPQHF
TGTGCCAGCATAAGGGGGGTGGGCAATCAGCCCCAGCATTTT
>TRBJ1-4|.|TRBV7-9
CASSLGGSPRREKLFF
TGTGCCAGCAGCTTAGGGGGTAGTCCGCGTCGTGAAAAACTGTTTTTT
>TRBJ2-2|TRBD1|TRBV28
CASSLPQTGGTGELFF
TGTGCCAGCAGTTTACCCCAGACAGGGGGCACCGGGGAGCTGTTTTTT
>TRBJ1-2|TRBD1|TRBV19
CASSESPGTAMNGYTF
TGTGCCAGTAGCGAATCCCCCGGGACAGCAATGAATGGCTACACCTTC
>TRBJ2-7|TRBD2|TRBV15
CATSRSGLAGIYEQYF
TGTGCCACCAGCAGGTCGGGACTAGCGGGAATCTACGAGCAGTACTTC
>TRBJ2-2|.|TRBV7-3
CASSLGSGELFF
TGTGCCAGCAGCCTAGGAAGCGGGGAGCTGTTTTTT
>TRBJ1-3|.|TRBV3-1/TRBV3-2
CASSQRTYPSPGNTIYF
TGTGCCAGCAGCCAACGGACATATCCAAGCCCTGGAAACACCATATATTTT
>TRBJ2-7|.|TRBV6-2/TRBV6-3
CASSWDFSYEQYF
TGTGCCAGCAGTTGGGACTTCTCCTACGAGCAGTACTTC
>TRBJ1-1|.|TRBV6-5
CATSRSSMNTEAFF
TGTGCCACCAGCAGGTCATCAATGAACACTGAAGCTTTCTTT
>TRBJ1-1|TRBD1|TRBV28
CASRPLTGTGRAEAFF
TGTGCCAGCAGACCACTTACCGGGACAGGGAGAGCTGAAGCTTTCTTT
>TRBJ2-1|.|TRBV6-5
CASSPLLSSEQFF
TGTGCCAGCAGTCCCCTTTTGAGTTCTGAGCAGTTCTTC
>TRBJ1-1|.|TRBV27
CASSFRGRNGNTEAFF
TGTGCCAGCAGTTTCCGGGGCCGGAATGGGAACACTGAAGCTTTCTTT
>TRBJ2-3|.|TRBV7-3
CASSLILAPSTDTQYF
TGTGCCAGCAGCTTAATTCTAGCCCCTAGCACAGATACGCAGTATTTT
>TRBJ2-4|.|TRBV18
CASSQISGPAGGIQYF
TGTGCCAGCTCACAGATATCAGGACCCGCCGGCGGCATTCAGTACTTC
>TRBJ2-3|TRBD2|TRBV7-2
CASSFSSGKIDTQYF
TGTGCCAGCAGCTTTTCTAGCGGGAAAATAGATACGCAGTATTTT
>TRBJ1-2|.|TRBV9
CASSVVLTGEDGYTF
TGTGCCAGCAGCGTAGTGTTAACGGGGGAGGATGGCTACACCTTC